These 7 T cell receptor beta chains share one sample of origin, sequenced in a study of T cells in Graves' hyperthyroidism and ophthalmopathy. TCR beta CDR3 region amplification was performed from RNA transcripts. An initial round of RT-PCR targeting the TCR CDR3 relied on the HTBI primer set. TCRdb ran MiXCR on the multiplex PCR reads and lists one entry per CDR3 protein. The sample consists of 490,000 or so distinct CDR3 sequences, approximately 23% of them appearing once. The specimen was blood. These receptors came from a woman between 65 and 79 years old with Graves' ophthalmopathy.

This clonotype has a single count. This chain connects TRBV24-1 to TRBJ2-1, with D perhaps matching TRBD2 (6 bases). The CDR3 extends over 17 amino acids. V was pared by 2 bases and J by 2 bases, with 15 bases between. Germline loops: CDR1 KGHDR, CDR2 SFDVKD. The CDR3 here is CATSDSGPDYPYNEQFF. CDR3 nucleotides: TGTGCCACCAGTGATTCTGGGCCGGACTATCCCTACAATGAGCAGTTCTTC.

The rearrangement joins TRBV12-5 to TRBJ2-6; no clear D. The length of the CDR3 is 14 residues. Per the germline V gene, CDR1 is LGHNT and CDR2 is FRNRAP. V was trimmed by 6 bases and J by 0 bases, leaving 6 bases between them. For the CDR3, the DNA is TGTGCTAGTGGCCCGGGCTCTGGGGCCAACGTCCTGACTTTC. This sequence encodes CASGPGSGANVLTF.

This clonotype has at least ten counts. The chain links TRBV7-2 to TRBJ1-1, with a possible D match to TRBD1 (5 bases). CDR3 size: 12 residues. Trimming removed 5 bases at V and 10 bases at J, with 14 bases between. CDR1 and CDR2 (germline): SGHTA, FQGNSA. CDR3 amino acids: CASSQTGERAFF. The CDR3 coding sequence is TGTGCCAGCAGCCAAACGGGGGAGCGAGCTTTCTTT.

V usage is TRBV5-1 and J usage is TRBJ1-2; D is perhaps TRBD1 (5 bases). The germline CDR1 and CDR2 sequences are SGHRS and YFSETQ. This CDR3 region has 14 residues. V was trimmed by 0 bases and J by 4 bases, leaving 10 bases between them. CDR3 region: CASSLVGAGYGYTF. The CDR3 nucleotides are TGCGCCAGCAGCTTGGTAGGGGCTGGCTATGGCTACACCTTC.

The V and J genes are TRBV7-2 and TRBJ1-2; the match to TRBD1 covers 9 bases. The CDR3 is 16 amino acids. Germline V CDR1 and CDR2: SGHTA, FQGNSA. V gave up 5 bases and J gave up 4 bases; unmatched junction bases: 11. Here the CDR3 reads CASSQPGTGKSYGYTF. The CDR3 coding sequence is TGTGCCAGCAGCCAACCCGGGACAGGGAAATCCTATGGCTACACCTTC. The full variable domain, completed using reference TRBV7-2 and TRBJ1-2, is GAGVSQSPSNKVTEKGKDVELRCDPISGHTALYWYRQSLGQGLEFLIYFQGNSAPDKSGLPSDRFSAERTGGSVSTLTIQRTQQEDSAVYLCASSQPGTGKSYGYTFGSGTRLTVV.

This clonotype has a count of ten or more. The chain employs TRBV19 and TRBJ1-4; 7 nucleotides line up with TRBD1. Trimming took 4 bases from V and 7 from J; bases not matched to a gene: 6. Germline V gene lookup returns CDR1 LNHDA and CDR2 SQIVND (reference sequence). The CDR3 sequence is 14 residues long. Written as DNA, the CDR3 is TGTGCCAGTAGTACGACAGGGTCGAGTGAAAAACTGTTTTTT. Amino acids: CASSTTGSSEKLFF.

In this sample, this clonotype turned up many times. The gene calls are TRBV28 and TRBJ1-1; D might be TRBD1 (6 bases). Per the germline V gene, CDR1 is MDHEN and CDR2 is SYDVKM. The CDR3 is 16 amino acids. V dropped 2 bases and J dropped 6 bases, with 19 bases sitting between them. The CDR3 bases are TGTGCCAGCAGTTTAAGGGGGGGCGGATTGTTCCCTGAAGCTTTCTTT. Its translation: CASSLRGGGLFPEAFF.